The rows below give T cell receptor beta chains drawn from one sample of a study of radiation and T cells in renal cell carcinoma. Data came from immunoSEQ multiplex PCR; TCRdb stores just in-frame clones and leaves some out. The sample has roughly 90,000 clones, just under 85% seen once. The sample consisted of blood, taken from a patient whose treatment included radiotherapy and nephrectomy. The receptors derive from a man in his fifties or sixties with renal cell carcinoma. Each CDR3 is given with its conserved first and last residue. The order of the fields is V gene, D gene, J gene, clone size, CDR3 protein, CDR3 DNA. D genes are given only for firm matches. Some rows mark clone size as missing; the rest say once, few, many or name a class of expanded clone.

TRBV14	NA	TRBJ1-2	NA	CASSQGTYGYTF	TGTGCCAGCAGCCAAGGTACCTATGGCTACACCTTC
TRBV28	TRBD1	TRBJ2-7	NA	CASSRTGTGAYEQYF	TGTGCCAGCAGTCGTACCGGGACAGGGGCCTACGAGCAGTACTTC
TRBV30	NA	TRBJ1-1	few	CAWSVGVFGTEAFF	TGTGCCTGGAGTGTGGGGGTCTTCGGCACTGAAGCTTTCTTT
TRBV5-1	TRBD2	TRBJ2-2	NA	CASSFNSGALSNTGELFF	TGCGCCAGCAGCTTTAATAGCGGGGCCCTTAGTAACACCGGGGAGCTGTTTTTT
TRBV4-3	NA	TRBJ2-7	few	CASSQEFRTEQYF	TGCGCCAGCAGCCAAGAATTCCGCACCGAGCAGTACTTC
TRBV5-6	TRBD1	TRBJ2-6	NA	CASSGRDRVYVSGANVLTF	TGTGCCAGCAGCGGACGGGACAGGGTCTACGTCTCTGGGGCCAACGTCCTGACTTTC
TRBV10-1	TRBD2	TRBJ2-7	NA	CASRTTSGITYEQYF	TGCGCCAGCAGGACGACTAGCGGGATTACCTACGAGCAGTACTTC
TRBV29-1	NA	TRBJ2-7	NA	CSVATSSYEQYF	TGCAGCGTGGCTACAAGCTCCTACGAGCAGTACTTC
TRBV28	TRBD1	TRBJ1-4	NA	CASSLVGTANEKLFF	TGTGCCAGCAGTTTAGTCGGGACAGCTAATGAAAAACTGTTTTTT
TRBV7-7	TRBD1	TRBJ2-1	NA	CASSHQTGSYNEQFF	TGTGCTAGCAGCCATCAGACAGGGTCCTACAATGAGCAGTTCTTC
TRBV7-9	TRBD1	TRBJ2-7	NA	CASSFIQGAYDEQYF	TGTGCCAGCAGCTTTATACAGGGGGCGTACGACGAGCAGTACTTC
TRBV7-8	NA	TRBJ1-3	NA	CASSLTAWGNTIYF	TGTGCCAGCAGCTTGACAGCGTGGGGAAACACCATATATTTT
TRBV6-6	NA	TRBJ2-7	NA	CASSPPSLPYEQYF	TGTGCCAGCAGCCCACCGAGCCTACCCTACGAGCAGTACTTC
TRBV19	TRBD2	TRBJ2-2	NA	CASSMAGGYTGELFF	TGTGCCAGTAGTATGGCGGGGGGATACACCGGGGAGCTGTTTTTT
TRBV18	TRBD1	TRBJ1-5	NA	CASSTGGNNQPQHF	TGTGCCAGCTCAACAGGGGGCAACAATCAGCCCCAGCATTTT
TRBV16	NA	TRBJ1-6	many	CASSPGQQRNSPLHF	TGTGCCAGCAGCCCCGGTCAACAGAGGAATTCACCCCTCCACTTT
TRBV5-8	NA	TRBJ1-3	NA	CASSLFVGDTIYF	TGTGCCAGCAGCTTGTTTGTGGGGGACACCATATATTTT
TRBV21-1	NA	TRBJ2-2	NA	CASSNRGSYPNTGELFF	TGTGCCAGCAGCAACCGTGGGTCCTACCCGAACACCGGGGAGCTGTTTTTT
TRBV30	NA	TRBJ1-4	NA	CAWGLTGAARKLFF	TGTGCCTGGGGATTGACAGGAGCCGCCAGAAAACTGTTTTTT
TRBV30	NA	TRBJ1-2	NA	CAWSANYGYTF	TGTGCCTGGAGTGCCAACTATGGCTACACCTTC
TRBV18	TRBD2	TRBJ2-1	NA	CASSISGDYNEQFF	TGTGCCAGTTCAATCAGCGGGGATTACAATGAGCAGTTCTTC
TRBV29-1	NA	TRBJ2-3	NA	CSGGTDTQYF	TGCAGCGGGGGCACAGATACGCAGTATTTT
TRBV19	NA	TRBJ2-7	NA	CASSTLWAESSYEQYF	TGTGCCAGTAGTACCCTGTGGGCGGAAAGCTCCTACGAGCAGTACTTC
TRBV11-3	NA	TRBJ2-3	NA	CASSLYGEDTQYF	TGTGCCAGCAGCTTATATGGTGAAGATACGCAGTATTTT
TRBV30	NA	TRBJ1-3	NA	CAWNLRSGNTIYF	TGTGCCTGGAATCTCCGCTCTGGAAACACCATATATTTT
TRBV9	NA	TRBJ1-2	NA	CASSTTEQGYGYTF	TGTGCCAGCAGCACCACGGAACAGGGTTACGGCTACACCTTC
TRBV28	TRBD1	TRBJ2-5	NA	CASSGPGQAQETQYF	TGTGCCAGCAGTGGTCCGGGACAGGCCCAAGAGACCCAGTACTTC
TRBV2	TRBD2	TRBJ2-2	NA	CASSGLAGNTGELFF	TGTGCCAGCAGTGGCCTAGCGGGGAACACCGGGGAGCTGTTTTTT
TRBV25-1	TRBD1	TRBJ1-2	NA	CASSEDRTGGNYGYTF	TGTGCCAGCAGTGAGGACCGGACAGGAGGGAACTATGGCTACACCTTC
TRBV5-4	NA	TRBJ1-2	once	CASSLDANGYTF	TGTGCCAGCAGCTTGGATGCGAATGGCTACACCTTC
TRBV6-1	TRBD1	TRBJ1-2	NA	CASIPVGTVNYGYTF	TGTGCCAGCATCCCTGTAGGGACAGTCAACTATGGCTACACCTTC
TRBV27	NA	TRBJ2-3	NA	CASSLEGTRDTQYF	TGTGCCAGCAGCCTGGAGGGGACCCGAGATACGCAGTATTTT
TRBV13	TRBD1	TRBJ2-1	NA	CASSASRTGVSNEQFF	TGTGCCAGCAGCGCCAGTCGGACAGGGGTGAGCAATGAGCAGTTCTTC
TRBV19	NA	TRBJ2-7	once	CASSTLTVHDEQYF	TGTGCCAGTAGCACCTTGACTGTTCACGACGAGCAGTACTTC
TRBV5-1	TRBD2	TRBJ2-3	NA	CASSYGTSNTDTQYF	TGCGCCAGCAGCTACGGGACTAGCAACACAGATACGCAGTATTTT
TRBV7-9	TRBD1	TRBJ2-3	NA	CATWDRADTQYF	TGTGCCACATGGGACAGGGCAGATACGCAGTATTTT
TRBV9	TRBD1	TRBJ1-1	NA	CASSVAGQGAKANTEAFF	TGTGCCAGCAGCGTAGCTGGACAGGGGGCAAAGGCGAACACTGAAGCTTTCTTT
TRBV20-1	NA	TRBJ2-1	NA	CSASIFSEQFF	TGCAGTGCTAGTATTTTCAGTGAGCAGTTCTTC
TRBV9	TRBD2	TRBJ2-5	once	CASSVEGLAGGTYQETQYF	TGTGCCAGCAGCGTAGAGGGGTTAGCGGGGGGAACGTACCAAGAGACCCAGTACTTC
TRBV6-1	NA	TRBJ1-2	once	CASSEARPDYGYTF	TGTGCCAGCAGTGAAGCGCGGCCAGACTATGGCTACACCTTC
TRBV30	NA	TRBJ1-6	NA	CAWSGQGSFHSPLHF	TGTGCCTGGAGTGGGCAGGGTAGTTTTCATTCACCCCTCCACTTT
TRBV19	NA	TRBJ1-5	NA	CASSLYSLTVGVVQPQHF	TGTGCCAGTAGTCTATACTCCCTCACGGTGGGGGTCGTCCAGCCCCAGCATTTT
TRBV29-1	NA	TRBJ1-1	few	CSALENTEAFF	TGCAGCGCCCTGGAGAACACTGAAGCTTTCTTT
TRBV5-1	NA	TRBJ1-4	NA	CASSLARGEKLFF	TGCGCCAGCAGCTTGGCCCGCGGTGAAAAACTGTTTTTT
TRBV19	TRBD1	TRBJ1-5	few	CASSIGGTGYNQPQHF	TGTGCCAGTAGTATAGGGGGGACAGGCTACAATCAGCCCCAGCATTTT
TRBV4-3	NA	TRBJ1-4	NA	CASSQVSGSGEKLFF	TGCGCCAGCAGCCAAGTTTCAGGGTCGGGTGAAAAACTGTTTTTT
TRBV27	NA	TRBJ2-1	few	CASSKSGTADYGNEQFF	TGTGCCAGCAGTAAGTCCGGGACGGCCGACTATGGAAATGAGCAGTTCTTC
TRBV6-5	NA	TRBJ1-6	NA	CASSYSWGHNSPLHF	TGTGCCAGCAGTTACTCGTGGGGACATAATTCACCCCTCCACTTT
TRBV28	TRBD1	TRBJ2-7	NA	CASSLHGQGLTYEQYF	TGTGCCAGCAGTTTACATGGACAGGGTTTGACCTACGAGCAGTACTTC
TRBV28	NA	TRBJ2-3	NA	CASTQQGTDTQYF	TGTGCCAGCACCCAGCAGGGCACAGATACGCAGTATTTT
TRBV19	NA	TRBJ1-2	NA	CASTKRGREYGYTF	TGTGCCAGTACAAAAAGAGGCAGGGAGTATGGCTACACCTTC
TRBV28	NA	TRBJ2-6	once	CASSPLGGWGVGANVLTF	TGTGCCAGCAGTCCCCTCGGTGGTTGGGGCGTCGGGGCCAACGTCCTGACTTTC
TRBV5-1	NA	TRBJ2-2	NA	CASSLDSGITGELFF	TGCGCCAGCAGCTTGGATTCGGGGATCACCGGGGAGCTGTTTTTT
TRBV9	NA	TRBJ2-3	NA	CASSPPPRTDTQYF	TGTGCCAGCAGCCCCCCACCCCGCACAGATACGCAGTATTTT
TRBV18	NA	TRBJ1-5	NA	CASSGEGGPQHF	TGTGCCAGCTCAGGTGAAGGTGGGCCCCAGCATTTT
TRBV6-6	NA	TRBJ1-6	NA	CASNPQGPDSPLHF	TGTGCCAGTAACCCCCAGGGGCCAGATTCACCCCTCCACTTT
TRBV7-9	NA	TRBJ2-5	NA	CASTGRDQETQYF	TGTGCCAGCACGGGCAGGGACCAAGAGACCCAGTACTTC